The clone carrying this T cell receptor beta chain was found once. Germline CDR1 and CDR2: MNHEY and SVGEGT. With V trimmed by 2 bases and J by 2 bases, 3 bases remained unmatched. CDR3 length: 14 amino acids. Method: immunoSEQ multiplex PCR; TCRdb's copy keeps in-frame clones and lacks some. The table includes about 170,000 clones, 85% to 90% detected once. The data derive from a study of blood T cell repertoires in COVID-19. Study-wide background: Donors in the United States, Italy and Spain gave samples during acute or convalescent COVID-19. T cells, B-cell-depleted T cells, or PBMCs provided the cDNA or gDNA that served as material.

The sequenced sample consisted of peripheral blood. This receptor was taken from a middle-aged man who had recovered from COVID-19. The chain is built from TRBV6-2 or TRBV6-3 and TRBJ2-7; 7 nucleotides match TRBD2. The CDR3 is CASSYLAAPYEQYF. The CDR3 bases are TGTGCCAGCAGTTACCTAGCGGCGCCCTACGAGCAGTACTTC.